This passage covers 23 T cell receptor beta chains from one sample sequenced in a study of cytomegalovirus exposure and HLA in healthy donors. Researchers ran the PCR with 60 Vbeta and 13 Jbeta primers. Clones were sequenced by immunoSEQ multiplex PCR, and TCRdb holds only the in-frame ones, with some missing. The sample has approximately 91,000 clones, approximately 86% seen once. The source material was PBMCs. The receptor source for this set is a man aged 25-40 years in good health and CMV-seropositive.

This clone was seen more than once but under ten times. The V and J genes are TRBV10-2 and TRBJ1-1; D remains ambiguous. The V end was cut by 3 bases, the J end by 0 bases, with 11 bases between. The CDR3 runs 15 residues. Germline-derived CDR1 and CDR2 are WSHSY and SAAADI. CDR3 in amino acids: CASSEIDKVNTEAFF. For the CDR3, the DNA is TGCGCCAGCAGTGAAATCGACAAAGTGAACACTGAAGCTTTCTTT.

The rearrangement joins TRBV27 to TRBJ1-1, with D hard to call. This CDR3 contains 15 residues. Deletions cut 2 bases from V and 3 bases from J, with 13 bases between. Germline V gives CDR1 MNHEY, CDR2 SMNVEV (reference sequence). This CDR3 reads CASSLAPGRHTEAFF. DNA of the CDR3: TGTGCCAGCAGTTTAGCCCCAGGAAGACACACTGAAGCTTTCTTT.

The table lists this clone with a few counts. V and J are TRBV2 and TRBJ1-5, with TRBD1 matching 12 bases. The CDR3 runs 14 residues. V dropped 6 bases and J dropped 6; count of bases not matched to a gene: 3. CDR1 is SNHLY, CDR2 FYNNEI, per germline. The CDR3 reads CASSGTGGGQPQHF. The CDR3 nucleotides are TGTGCCAGCAGCGGGACAGGGGGCGGTCAGCCCCAGCATTTT.

V usage is TRBV5-4 and J usage is TRBJ2-3, with 8 bases identical to TRBD1. Germline V gene lookup returns CDR1 SGHNT and CDR2 YYREEE (reference sequence). The length of the CDR3 is 16 residues. The J segment lost 0 bases and the V segment lost 1 base, leaving 4 bases of the junction unmatched. The CDR3 coding sequence is TGTGCCAGCAGCTTGCAGGGGGCAGGTAGCACAGATACGCAGTATTTT. Encoded protein: CASSLQGAGSTDTQYF. Supplemented by reference TRBV5-4 and TRBJ2-3, the full variable domain reads ETGVTQSPTHLIKTRGQQVTLRCSSQSGHNTVSWYQQALGQGPQFIFQYYREEENGRGNFPPRFSGLQFPNYSSELNVNALELDDSALYLCASSLQGAGSTDTQYFGPGTRLTVL.

The rearrangement joins TRBV29-1 to TRBJ1-1; 7 bases are shared with TRBD1. The V gene's germline CDR1 is SQVTM and CDR2 ANQGSEA. The CDR3 covers 13 residues. In nucleotides, the CDR3 is TGCACCCTCCCCCAGACAGGGCTTCTTGAAGCTTTCTTT. Its translation is CTLPQTGLLEAFF.

This CDR3 reads CASSFEAKFAGELFF. The CDR3 DNA reads TGTGCCAGCAGCTTCGAAGCCAAATTTGCCGGGGAGCTGTTTTTT. V and J are TRBV13 and TRBJ2-2; D is ambiguous. Germline V gene sequence: CDR1 PRHDT, CDR2 FYEKMQ (reference sequence). CDR3 length equals 15 residues. Between the trimmed V and J ends, which lost 3 bases and 6 bases, there was a span of 14 bases. Supplemented by reference TRBV13 and TRBJ2-2, the full variable domain reads AAGVIQSPRHLIKEKRETATLKCYPIPRHDTVYWYQQGPGQDPQFLISFYEKMQSDKGSIPDRFSAQQFSDYHSELNMSSLELGDSALYFCASSFEAKFAGELFFGEGSRLTVL.

The rearrangement uses TRBV5-1 and TRBJ2-5, with 7 bases lining up with TRBD1. The J call is in doubt because the DNA end fits TRBJ2-7 better. CDR1 SGHRS and CDR2 YFSETQ come from the germline V gene. The CDR3 spans 15 residues. In DNA form, the CDR3 reads TGCGCCAGCAGCCTGGGTGGACAGGAGCCTGTCGAGCAGTACTTC. Amino acids: CASSLGGQEPVEQYF.

Points on this clone: This sample includes further DNA sequences coding for the same CDR3. The chain carries TRBV5-6 and TRBJ1-2; 9 bases line up with TRBD1. V was clipped by 4 bases and J by 5 bases; unmatched bases: 9. CDR1 is SGHDT and CDR2 is YYEEEE in the germline V gene. The CDR3 runs to 15 residues. Here the CDR3 DNA reads TGTGCCAGCAGCCTGGGGGGACAGGGCGGTTATGGCTACACCTTC. This gives the protein CASSLGGQGGYGYTF.

The chain combines TRBV6-5 with TRBJ1-5; D possibly corresponds to TRBD1 (6 bases). CDR3 length: 15 amino acids. Germline V gene data show CDR1 as MNHEY and CDR2 as SVGAGI. V lost 6 bases, J lost 4 bases, and 16 bases lay in between. The CDR3, as DNA: TGTGCCAGCAGCGAGGGGCAGGGGAGAAATCAGCCCCAGCATTTT. Translation: CASSEGQGRNQPQHF.

The chain has TRBV10-3 and TRBJ1-2, with a possible D match to TRBD1 (6 bases). V was pared by 3 bases and J by 6 bases, with 8 bases between. The CDR3 runs to 12 residues. Germline assignment: CDR1 ENHRY and CDR2 SYGVKD. The CDR3 loop reads CAISDYRDGYTF. The CDR3 bases are TGTGCCATCAGTGACTACAGGGATGGCTACACCTTC.

The chain has TRBV19 and TRBJ1-4, with TRBD1 identical over 9 bases. Germline V gives CDR1 LNHDA, CDR2 SQIVND (reference sequence). V trimming: 4 bases; J trimming: 6 bases; junction bases outside the gene matches: 3. CDR3 length: 14 residues. The CDR3 region has the DNA TGTGCCAGTAGTAATACAGGGGGCTATGAAAAACTGTTTTTT. As protein: CASSNTGGYEKLFF.

V and J are TRBV25-1 and TRBJ1-2; D remains ambiguous. Germline V gene lookup returns CDR1 MGHDK and CDR2 SYGVNS. The CDR3 extends over 15 amino acids. V dropped 2 bases and J dropped 7 bases, with 17 bases sitting between them. The CDR3 loop reads CASSEGSGEVGGYTF. For the CDR3, the DNA is TGTGCCAGCAGTGAAGGGTCGGGAGAAGTTGGTGGCTACACCTTC.

The chain carries TRBV2 and TRBJ2-7; 13 bases map to TRBD2. V dropped 0 bases and J dropped 1; count of bases not matched to a gene: 3. Germline CDR1 and CDR2: SNHLY and FYNNEI. The CDR3 consists of 17 residues. The CDR3 DNA reads TGTGCCAGCAGTGAAGCGTGGACTAGCGGGGGATCCTACGAGCAGTACTTC. Protein: CASSEAWTSGGSYEQYF. Supplemented by reference TRBV2 and TRBJ2-7, the full variable domain reads EPEVTQTPSHQVTQMGQEVILRCVPISNHLYFYWYRQILGQKVEFLVSFYNNEISEKSEIFDDQFSVERPDGSNFTLKIRSTKLEDSAMYFCASSEAWTSGGSYEQYFGPGTRLTVT.

This chain links TRBV30 with TRBJ2-7, with D possibly matching TRBD1 (6 bases). The V end lost 0 bases, the J end lost 1 base, and 10 bases lay between the germline ends. Germline V gene data show CDR1 as GTSNPN and CDR2 as SVGIG (reference sequence). This CDR3 comprises 14 residues. The DNA of the CDR3 is TGTGCCTGGAGTGTAGGGGACAATTCCTACGAGCAGTACTTC. It encodes CAWSVGDNSYEQYF.

The chain employs TRBV6-4 and TRBJ1-4, with D unresolved. The CDR3 has 15 residues. Per the germline V gene, CDR1 is MRHNA and CDR2 is SNTAGT. Trimming took off 6 bases at V and 5 bases at J, with 16 bases between the two ends. As DNA, the CDR3 is TGTGCCAGCAGCCAACTGGGAGCCGGAAATGAAAAACTGTTTTTT. Its protein is CASSQLGAGNEKLFF.

The chain has TRBV28 and TRBJ2-7, with 7 bases identical to TRBD2. The CDR3 length is 16 residues. The trim removed 3 bases at V and 0 bases at J, leaving 8 bases unmatched. Germline lookup yields CDR1 MDHEN and CDR2 SYDVKM. Here the CDR3 reads CASSFSFAGASYEQYF. DNA for the CDR3: TGTGCCAGCAGTTTTAGCTTTGCGGGAGCCTCCTACGAGCAGTACTTC.

The chain joins TRBV11-2 to TRBJ2-7, with a possible D match to TRBD1 (5 bases). The germline CDR1 and CDR2 sequences are SGHAT and FQNNGV. The CDR3 runs 16 residues. V lost 1 base and J 4 bases, leaving 17 bases between the germline ends. CDR3: CASSLGRRQRSYEQYF. CDR3 nucleotides: TGTGCCAGCAGCTTAGGAAGAAGACAGCGCAGTTACGAGCAGTACTTC.

V and J are TRBV7-9 and TRBJ1-4; 10 bases map to TRBD1. The germline V gene encodes CDR1 SEHNR and CDR2 FQNEAQ (reference sequence). There are 16 residues in the CDR3. Germline trimming cut 2 bases from V and 3 bases from J; bases unmatched to any gene: 3. CDR3 amino acids: CASSLTGQGANEKLFF. The CDR3 coding sequence is TGTGCCAGCAGCTTAACAGGACAGGGGGCTAATGAAAAACTGTTTTTT.

The gene calls are TRBV10-3 and TRBJ2-1; D unresolved. The V end lost 6 bases, the J end lost 5 bases, and 20 bases lay between the germline ends. This CDR3 is built from 16 residues. The germline V gene has CDR1 ENHRY and CDR2 SYGVKD. The CDR3 loop reads CAIRPDSSIPNNEQFF. As DNA, the CDR3 is TGTGCCATCAGACCTGATTCGTCGATTCCTAACAATGAGCAGTTCTTC.

This clone was observed a few times. The chain joins TRBV27 to TRBJ1-1; TRBD1 matches at 8 bases. The CDR3 is 14 amino acids. Per the germline V gene, CDR1 is MNHEY and CDR2 is SMNVEV (reference sequence). J was trimmed by 0 bases and V by 7 bases; bases with no gene match: 4. The CDR3 DNA reads as TGTGCCAGCAATTCAGGGGGCGTGAACACTGAAGCTTTCTTT. It specifies CASNSGGVNTEAFF.

This chain uses TRBV5-1 with TRBJ1-1, with 7 positions matching TRBD1. The length of the CDR3 is 19 residues. Per germline, CDR1 SGHRS and CDR2 YFSETQ. With V trimmed by 0 bases and J by 1 base, 15 bases remained unmatched. The CDR3 bases are TGCGCCAGCAGCTTGGATTTTTGGGGGCAGGGGGGCAGGAACACTGAAGCTTTCTTT. Encoded protein: CASSLDFWGQGGRNTEAFF.

The V call is TRBV11-2, the J call TRBJ2-7, with D perhaps TRBD1 (7 bases). Trimming shortened V by 5 bases and J by 5 bases, and 16 bases separated the two germline ends. This CDR3 has 14 amino acids. Germline lookup yields CDR1 SGHAT and CDR2 FQNNGV. CDR3 residues: CASSPQTGRNEQYF. The CDR3 nucleotides are TGTGCCAGCAGCCCCCAGACAGGGAGGAACGAGCAGTACTTC.

This clone was seen a single time. The rearrangement links TRBV5-1 to TRBJ2-2; TRBD2 aligns across 8 bases. This CDR3 region has 15 residues. The junction had 2 bases not matched to a gene; V was cut back by 0 bases and J by 4 bases. Germline values: CDR1 SGHRS, CDR2 YFSETQ. This CDR3 is CASSLASGGTGELFF. The CDR3 bases are TGCGCCAGCAGCTTGGCCAGCGGGGGCACCGGGGAGCTGTTTTTT.